The next 16 T cell receptor beta chains were all read from a single sample in a study of post-analysis software for immune sequencing data. General study results and limits: TRBV segments more frequent in patients than in controls numbered several and included TRBV5-6, TRBV5-1 and TRBV20-1.

No antigen has been identified for these receptors. The library was made from cDNA and included unique molecular identifiers. TCRdb ran MiXCR on the PCR reads and lists one entry per CDR3 protein. Here the sample spans a few hundred thousand distinct CDR3 sequences, 30% to 45% being singletons. Sample: blood. The receptors stem from a girl aged 10 to 17 with multiple sclerosis.

In its sample, this clonotype was seen a few times. The rearrangement uses TRBV20-1 and TRBJ2-5; D is perhaps TRBD2 (6 bases). The germline V gene encodes CDR1 DFQATT and CDR2 SNEGSKA (reference sequence). The germline V and J ends were trimmed by 5 bases and 11 bases, with 18 bases remaining between them. This CDR3 contains 12 residues. The CDR3 sequence is CSALQTDYQQYF. As DNA, the CDR3 is TGCAGTGCTTTGCAGACGGACTACCAGCAGTACTTC.

The chain is built from TRBV24-1 and TRBJ2-3; D is ambiguous. Germline V gene lookup returns CDR1 KGHDR and CDR2 SFDVKD. The CDR3 loop spans 13 amino acids. Trimming removed 5 bases at V and 0 bases at J, with 5 bases between. The CDR3 region is CATSGVSTDTQYF. The CDR3 bases are TGTGCCACCAGTGGCGTCAGCACAGATACGCAGTATTTT.

The chain combines TRBV12-3 or TRBV12-4 with TRBJ1-5; possibly TRBD1 for D (6 bases). The CDR3 covers 14 residues. Trimming stripped 6 bases from V and 8 bases from J, with 17 bases between. The CDR3 bases are TGTGCCAGCAGGGGCCTAATACAGGGTGAGCCCCAGCATTTT. This translates into CASRGLIQGEPQHF.

The genes are TRBV6-5 and TRBJ1-6; D not certain. V shed 6 bases and J shed 10 bases, with 16 bases lying between them. The germline gives CDR1 MNHEY, CDR2 SVGAGI. The CDR3 totals 14 residues. CDR3 sequence reads: CASRSPGNYSPLHF. CDR3 nucleotides: TGTGCCAGCAGGTCCCCGGGCAACTACTCACCCCTCCACTTT.

This clonotype was detected a few times. The chain uses TRBV27 and TRBJ1-2, with D unclear. Trimming took off 9 bases at V and 0 bases at J, with 14 bases between the two ends. Germline lookup yields CDR1 MNHEY and CDR2 SMNVEV (reference sequence). CDR3 length equals 14 residues. The CDR3 is CARPCSEANYGYTF. The CDR3, as DNA: TGTGCCAGACCCTGTAGCGAAGCTAACTATGGCTACACCTTC.

CDR3 sequence reads: CASSFGGAGNTQYF. CDR3 DNA: TGTGCCAGCAGCTTTGGTGGGGCTGGGAATACGCAGTATTTT. The chain joins TRBV5-5 to TRBJ2-3; possible D gene TRBD1, 5 bases. This CDR3 has 14 residues. The germline V and J ends were trimmed by 2 bases and 7 bases, with 14 bases remaining between them. The V gene's germline CDR1 is SGHKS and CDR2 YYEKEE (reference sequence).

The CDR3, as DNA: TGCAGTGCTAGAGTAGCGGGGGGGGGTCATGAGCAGTTCTTC. It yields the protein CSARVAGGGHEQFF. The rearrangement joins TRBV20-1 to TRBJ2-1; 11 bases are shared with TRBD2. The junction had 4 bases not matched to a gene; V was cut back by 1 base and J by 8 bases. The CDR3 spans 14 residues. Germline assignment: CDR1 DFQATT and CDR2 SNEGSKA (reference sequence).

About this clonotype itself: Germline is not matched at one junction end, which may reflect a read error. Written as DNA, the CDR3 is TGTGCCAGCAGCTTAATGGACAGTAACAATGAGCAGCTCTTC. Amino acid sequence: CASSLMDSNNEQLF. The chain uses TRBV7-2 and TRBJ2-1, with TRBD1 as a possible D gene (6 bases). Germline-derived CDR1 and CDR2 are SGHTA and FQGNSA. The CDR3 is 14 residues long.

Only a few counts were recorded for this clonotype. This chain connects TRBV2 to TRBJ2-1; no clear D. Germline lookup yields CDR1 SNHLY and CDR2 FYNNEI. The CDR3 covers 12 residues. Trimming pared 2 bases from V and 8 bases from J, leaving 7 bases between. CDR3 region: CASSESGYEQFF. As DNA, the CDR3 is TGTGCCAGCAGTGAATCTGGGTATGAGCAGTTCTTC.

This clonotype was seen only a few times. J is TRBJ2-1 and V is TRBV7-9; 10 bases fit TRBD2. Germline V CDR1 and CDR2: SEHNR, FQNEAQ (reference sequence). This CDR3 is built from 17 residues. The V and J ends lost 0 bases and 7 bases, in that order; junction bases with no gene match: 9. CDR3 residues: CASSLASGGQTRNEQFF. Written as DNA, the CDR3 is TGTGCCAGCAGCTTAGCTAGCGGGGGGCAAACGAGGAATGAGCAGTTCTTC.

The genes are TRBV20-1 and TRBJ1-5; TRBD1 aligns across 10 bases. V lost 1 base, J lost 5 bases, and 5 bases stayed unmatched. This CDR3 region has 15 residues. Germline values: CDR1 DFQATT, CDR2 SNEGSKA (reference sequence). CDR3 in amino acids: CSARGDRGVYQPQHF. DNA of the CDR3: TGCAGTGCTAGAGGGGACAGGGGAGTATATCAGCCCCAGCATTTT.

This clonotype was counted a few times. The V gene is TRBV12-3 or TRBV12-4, the J gene TRBJ2-4; TRBD2 agrees at 9 bases. V shed 4 bases and J 7 bases; nucleotides not matched to a gene: 5. The CDR3 extends over 14 amino acids. The CDR3 protein is CASSSRGGRNIQYF. CDR3 nucleotides: TGTGCCAGCAGTTCGCGGGGGGGGAGGAACATTCAGTACTTC.

This chain links TRBV7-2 with TRBJ1-1; D may be TRBD1 (5 bases). CDR3 length: 15 amino acids. V dropped 5 bases and J dropped 1 base, with 14 bases sitting between them. Germline assignment: CDR1 SGHTA and CDR2 FQGNSA. CDR3 loop: CASSMQGRWNTEAFF. The CDR3 bases are TGTGCCAGCAGCATGCAGGGACGATGGAACACTGAAGCTTTCTTT.

The table lists this clonotype with a few counts. The chain joins TRBV7-3 to TRBJ2-3, with D perhaps being TRBD1 or TRBD2 (6 bases each). CDR1 SGHTA and CDR2 FQGTGA come from the germline V gene. The V end was cut by 4 bases, the J end by 10 bases, with 15 bases between. There are 13 residues in the CDR3. The CDR3 DNA is TGTGCCAGCAGCTCCACGTGGGGGGCAGCGCAGTATTTT. Translation: CASSSTWGAAQYF.

This clonotype came up a few times. The genes are TRBV25-1 and TRBJ2-1, with TRBD1 matching 10 bases. The junction had 11 bases not matched to a gene; V was cut back by 4 bases and J by 2 bases. Germline V gene lookup returns CDR1 MGHDK and CDR2 SYGVNS. This CDR3 spans 18 amino acids. In DNA, the CDR3 is TGTGCCAGCAGTGTGGGGACAGGGGACACCATCGCCTACAATGAGCAGTTCTTC. It translates to CASSVGTGDTIAYNEQFF.

V and J are TRBV4-2 and TRBJ1-5, with a possible D match to TRBD1 (5 bases). The germline CDR1 and CDR2 sequences are LGHNA and YNFKEQ. The CDR3 sequence is 15 residues long. V lost 0 bases to trimming and J lost 3 bases, with 9 bases between them. The CDR3 reads CASSQEAGINQPQHF. In DNA form, the CDR3 reads TGTGCCAGCAGCCAAGAGGCAGGGATCAATCAGCCCCAGCATTTT.